These T cell receptor beta chains were read from a single sample in a study of blood T cell repertoires in COVID-19. Measured with immunoSEQ multiplex PCR; TCRdb has only the in-frame clones, and not every one. The top ten hold around 6.7% of the sample, which has roughly 120,000 clones, 84% seen once. Input material: peripheral blood. Receptors originate from a woman aged 45-65 years with acute or convalescent COVID-19. Each CDR3 is given with its conserved first and last residue. A D gene is named only where the DNA matches it firmly. Clone size is stated in some rows and not others, as once, few, many or a class when expanded.

>TRBJ2-7|13|NA|TRBV5-1|NA
CASSLGGAREQYF
TGCGCCAGCAGCCTAGGGGGGGCACGGGAGCAGTACTTC
>TRBJ1-5|14|NA|TRBV30|NA
CAWSVSNSNQPQHF
TGTGCCTGGAGTGTGTCCAATAGCAATCAGCCCCAGCATTTT
>TRBJ2-3|12|NA|TRBV10-3|once
CAISGTVDTQYF
TGTGCCATCAGTGGGACAGTGGATACGCAGTATTTT
>TRBJ2-1|17|TRBD2|TRBV7-2|NA
CASSLEAWTSGYNEQFF
TGTGCCAGCAGCTTAGAGGCATGGACTAGCGGATACAATGAGCAGTTCTTC
>TRBJ1-1|15|TRBD1|TRBV2|NA
CASSFVGQGSTEAFF
TGTGCCAGCAGTTTTGTGGGACAGGGAAGTACTGAAGCTTTCTTT
>TRBJ1-3|16|TRBD1|TRBV30|NA
CAWSAGGFDSGNTIYF
TGTGCCTGGAGTGCAGGGGGATTTGACTCTGGAAACACCATATATTTT
>TRBJ1-5|14|NA|TRBV18|NA
CASSPGGGGQPQHF
TGTGCCAGCTCCCCCGGAGGAGGCGGTCAGCCCCAGCATTTT
>TRBJ1-2|9|NA|TRBV20-1|NA
CSANSGYTF
TGCAGTGCTAACAGTGGCTACACCTTC
>TRBJ1-3|13|NA|TRBV11-1|NA
CASSIDRGNTIYF
TGTGCCAGCAGCATCGACAGGGGAAACACCATATATTTT
>TRBJ1-2|14|TRBD1|TRBV6-4|NA
CASSTGTGSDGYTF
TGTGCCAGCAGTACCGGGACAGGGTCTGATGGCTACACCTTC
>TRBJ1-6|18|TRBD1|TRBV19|NA
CASGLTGSGASGDSPLHF
TGTGCCAGCGGACTGACAGGGAGTGGCGCTTCGGGAGACTCACCCCTCCACTTT
>TRBJ2-1|15|NA|TRBV21-1|NA
CASNLAGGPLGEQFF
TGTGCCAGCAATCTCGCGGGGGGGCCGCTGGGGGAGCAGTTCTTC
>TRBJ1-1|13|NA|TRBV6-5|NA
CASQQGRSTEAFF
TGTGCCAGCCAACAGGGTAGGAGCACTGAAGCTTTCTTT
>TRBJ1-2|15|NA|TRBV10-1|NA
CASFIWAIFNYGYTF
TGCGCCAGCTTTATCTGGGCGATCTTCAACTATGGCTACACCTTC
>TRBJ1-1|12|TRBD1|TRBV3-1/TRBV3-2|NA
CASSRADRGAFF
TGTGCCAGCAGCCGGGCTGACAGGGGAGCTTTCTTT
>TRBJ2-2|14|NA|TRBV7-2|few
CASSSYRGTGELFF
TGTGCCAGCAGCTCGTATCGAGGGACCGGGGAGCTGTTTTTT
>TRBJ1-3|14|TRBD1|TRBV6-5|NA
CASSRQGSGNTIYF
TGTGCCAGCAGTCGACAGGGGTCTGGAAACACCATATATTTT
>TRBJ1-6|14|NA|TRBV6-5|few
CASLSSGDGSPLHF
TGTGCCAGCCTGTCGTCAGGGGACGGTTCACCCCTCCACTTT
>TRBJ1-1|12|TRBD1|TRBV19|NA
CASMGQYTEAFF
TGTGCCAGTATGGGACAGTACACTGAAGCTTTCTTT
>TRBJ1-1|16|TRBD1|TRBV10-3|NA
CAISDRTGGKGTEAFF
TGTGCCATCAGTGACCGGACAGGGGGCAAGGGAACTGAAGCTTTCTTT
>TRBJ1-3|15|NA|TRBV2|NA
CASSAQALSGNTIYF
TGTGCCAGCAGTGCGCAGGCCCTCTCTGGAAACACCATATATTTT
>TRBJ2-7|13|TRBD1|TRBV5-1|NA
CASSLEDRGEQYF
TGCGCCAGCAGCTTGGAGGACAGGGGCGAGCAGTACTTC
>TRBJ1-2|16|TRBD1|TRBV18|once
CASSPPQGTSNYGYTF
TGTGCCAGCTCACCGCCACAGGGGACCAGTAACTATGGCTACACCTTC
>TRBJ1-5|14|NA|TRBV6-5|NA
CASSYMGGNQPQHF
TGTGCCAGCAGTTACATGGGAGGCAATCAGCCCCAGCATTTT
>TRBJ2-3|17|TRBD2|TRBV7-8|NA
CASSLTGGGEGTDTQYF
TGTGCCAGCAGTTTGACCGGGGGGGGCGAAGGCACAGATACGCAGTATTTT
>TRBJ2-1|13|NA|TRBV6-2/TRBV6-3|NA
CASSELRYNEQFF
TGTGCCAGCAGTGAGCTCAGGTACAATGAGCAGTTCTTC
>TRBJ1-2|15|NA|TRBV18|NA
CASSPPVTGNYGYTF
TGTGCCAGCTCACCACCGGTAACAGGGAACTATGGCTACACCTTC
>TRBJ1-4|15|NA|TRBV19|NA
CASRPGISRGEKLFF
TGTGCCAGTAGGCCGGGGATAAGTCGGGGAGAAAAACTGTTTTTT
>TRBJ1-1|14|NA|TRBV5-1|NA
CASSLGGLRTEAFF
TGCGCCAGCAGCTTGGGGGGGCTTCGGACTGAAGCTTTCTTT
>TRBJ1-6|15|TRBD1|TRBV18|few
CASSPARTGNSPLHF
TGTGCCAGCTCACCTGCAAGGACAGGGAATTCACCCCTCCACTTT
>TRBJ1-6|16|TRBD1|TRBV5-1|NA
CASSLGTGRENSPLHF
TGCGCCAGCAGCTTGGGGACAGGGAGGGAGAATTCACCCCTCCACTTT